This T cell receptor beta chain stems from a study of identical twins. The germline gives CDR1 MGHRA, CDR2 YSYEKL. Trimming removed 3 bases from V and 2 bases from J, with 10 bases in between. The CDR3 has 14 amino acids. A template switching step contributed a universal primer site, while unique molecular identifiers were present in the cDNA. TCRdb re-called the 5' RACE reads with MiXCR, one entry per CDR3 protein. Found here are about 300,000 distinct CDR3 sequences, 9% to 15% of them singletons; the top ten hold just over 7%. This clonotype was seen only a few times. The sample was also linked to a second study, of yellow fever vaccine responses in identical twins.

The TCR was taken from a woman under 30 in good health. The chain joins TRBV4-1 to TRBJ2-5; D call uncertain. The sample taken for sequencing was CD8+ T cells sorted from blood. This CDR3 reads CASSHRLEQETQYF. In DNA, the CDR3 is TGCGCCAGCAGCCACAGACTGGAGCAAGAGACCCAGTACTTC.